The 20 T cell receptor beta chains below were found in one sample sequenced in a study of cytomegalovirus exposure and HLA in healthy donors. PCR amplification relied on 60 Vbeta primers (plus 13 Jbeta primers). Generated by immunoSEQ multiplex PCR, the TCRdb table keeps only in-frame clones and is missing some. The sample lists roughly 110,000 clones, approximately 74% seen once, with 14% in the top ten. Sequencing used PBMCs. Receptors were obtained from a woman aged 35 to 49 in good health and CMV-seropositive.

The chain carries TRBV5-1 and TRBJ2-5, with 9 bases identical to TRBD1. With 0 bases clipped from V and 1 base from J, the junction kept 7 bases outside the gene matches. CDR3 length equals 17 residues. CDR1 and CDR2 (germline): SGHRS, YFSETQ. This CDR3 reads CASSLVLGTGSQETQYF. For the CDR3, the DNA is TGCGCCAGCAGCTTGGTATTGGGGACAGGGTCCCAAGAGACCCAGTACTTC.

This sequence joins TRBV11-3 and TRBJ2-1; tentatively, D is TRBD2 (5 bases). V was shortened by 5 bases and J by 8 bases, with 10 bases between the two germline ends. Germline loops: CDR1 SGHNT, CDR2 YENEEA. The CDR3 is made up of 12 amino acids. CDR3 in DNA: TGTGCCAGCAGCCTACTTAGCGATGAGCAGTTCTTC. This codes for CASSLLSDEQFF.

The chain couples TRBV6-5 to TRBJ1-6, with TRBD1 identical over 7 bases. Germline trimming cut 4 bases from V and 10 bases from J; bases unmatched to any gene: 10. The CDR3 runs 15 residues. Germline CDR1 and CDR2: MNHEY and SVGAGI. Here the CDR3 reads CASSFLGDSRSPLHF. DNA for the CDR3: TGTGCCAGCAGTTTTCTAGGGGACAGTCGCTCACCCCTCCACTTT.

The genes are TRBV10-3 and TRBJ1-6, with a weak D call TRBD1 (6 bases). The CDR3 extends over 16 amino acids. Germline V gives CDR1 ENHRY, CDR2 SYGVKD. Trimming cost V 3 bases and J 5 bases, with 14 bases left between them. The CDR3 spells CAISDKTGTDNSPLHF. The CDR3 nucleotides are TGTGCCATCAGTGACAAAACAGGGACGGATAATTCACCCCTCCACTTT.

The rearrangement links TRBV5-1 to TRBJ1-5, with D possibly matching TRBD1 (6 bases). The CDR3 runs to 15 residues. Trimming removed 2 bases at V and 4 bases at J, with 13 bases between. Germline loops: CDR1 SGHRS, CDR2 YFSETQ. The CDR3 sequence: CASSLTWTENQPQHF. The CDR3 region has the DNA TGCGCCAGCAGCTTAACTTGGACAGAGAATCAGCCCCAGCATTTT.

The count of this clone is one. V gene TRBV5-6 combines with J gene TRBJ1-1; weak D call: TRBD1 (5 bases). Germline-derived CDR1 and CDR2 are SGHDT and YYEEEE. Trimming took off 0 bases at V and 1 base at J, with 10 bases between the two ends. This CDR3 region has 15 residues. The CDR3 nucleotides are TGTGCCAGCAGCTTGGGGGGCAGGACGAACACTGAAGCTTTCTTT. Protein product: CASSLGGRTNTEAFF. Using reference TRBV5-6 and TRBJ1-1 for the parts outside the CDR3, the full variable domain is DAGVTQSPTHLIKTRGQQVTLRCSPKSGHDTVSWYQQALGQGPQFIFQYYEEEERQRGNFPDRFSGHQFPNYSSELNVNALLLGDSALYLCASSLGGRTNTEAFFGQGTRLTVV.

The CDR3 reads CASSRYGQGGNTIYF. The CDR3 coding sequence is TGTGCCAGCAGCCGATACGGACAGGGTGGAAACACCATATATTTT. The chain is built from TRBV5-6 and TRBJ1-3, with 8 positions matching TRBD1. Looked up from germline, CDR1 is SGHDT and CDR2 is YYEEEE. This CDR3 comprises 15 residues. J gave up 3 bases and V 4 bases, and 6 bases lay outside the gene matches.

This clone was picked up one time. CDR3 sequence: CASSVGGEQFF. The CDR3 DNA reads TGTGCCAGCAGCGTAGGCGGAGAGCAGTTCTTC. The chain recombines TRBV9 with TRBJ2-1, with D unclear. Trimming took off 0 bases at V and 10 bases at J, with 5 bases between the two ends. The CDR3 consists of 11 residues. The germline V gene has CDR1 SGDLS and CDR2 YYNGEE.

V usage is TRBV10-3 and J usage is TRBJ1-4, with D uncertain. Trimming took 0 bases from V and 8 from J, leaving 7 bases between them. This CDR3 region has 13 residues. In germline, CDR1 is ENHRY, CDR2 SYGVKD. The CDR3 DNA follows: TGTGCCATCAGTGAGTCGGAGGTCGAAAAACTGTTTTTT. It specifies CAISESEVEKLFF.

V usage is TRBV6-6 and J usage is TRBJ2-1, with 11 positions matching TRBD2. Germline values: CDR1 MNHNY, CDR2 SVGAGI (reference sequence). With 6 bases clipped from V and 10 bases from J, the junction kept 14 bases outside the gene matches. This CDR3 has 16 amino acids. CDR3 region: CASRSQLAGDLGEQFF. The CDR3 nucleotides read TGTGCCAGCAGGAGCCAACTAGCGGGGGATTTAGGGGAGCAGTTCTTC.

The J gene is TRBJ1-1, the V gene TRBV27; the match to TRBD1 covers 7 bases. With V trimmed by 5 bases and J by 3 bases, 9 bases remained unmatched. Germline CDR1 reads MNHEY; CDR2 reads SMNVEV (reference sequence). The CDR3 has 15 residues. The DNA of the CDR3 is TGTGCCAGCAGTCCCAGACAGGGAAGGGACACTGAAGCTTTCTTT. It specifies CASSPRQGRDTEAFF.

V gene TRBV4-2 combines with J gene TRBJ2-1; 8 nucleotides line up with TRBD2. The V segment lost 1 base and the J segment 0 bases; nucleotides outside the gene matches: 2. CDR3 size: 16 residues. Germline V gene data show CDR1 as LGHNA and CDR2 as YNFKEQ. DNA of the CDR3: TGTGCCAGCAGCCAAGTTACTAGCGGCTCCTACAATGAGCAGTTCTTC. Its translation is CASSQVTSGSYNEQFF.

The rearrangement uses TRBV7-9 and TRBJ2-2; TRBD1 matches 7 bases. Losses at the gene ends were 8 bases for V and 6 bases for J; bases not matched to a gene: 9. Looked up from germline, CDR1 is SEHNR and CDR2 is FQNEAQ (reference sequence). The CDR3 runs to 14 residues. The CDR3 DNA follows: TGTGCCAGCGGCCGGGACAGTGTGGCCGGGGAGCTGTTTTTT. Encoded protein: CASGRDSVAGELFF.

The chain uses TRBV19 and TRBJ2-5, with D perhaps TRBD2 (6 bases). The DNA matches TRBJ2-7 better at its end, which makes the J call doubtful. CDR1 is LNHDA, CDR2 SQIVND, per germline (reference sequence). The CDR3 is 13 amino acids. Written as DNA, the CDR3 is TGTGCCAGTAGTATCGCGGGATACTACGAGCAGTACTTC. Its protein is CASSIAGYYEQYF.

The chain couples TRBV4-1 to TRBJ2-1; 12 positions match TRBD2. This CDR3 is built from 17 residues. The germline V gene has CDR1 MGHRA and CDR2 YSYEKL. V shed 1 base, J shed 3 bases, and the junction held 4 bases outside the gene matches. DNA of the CDR3: TGCGCCAGCAGCCAAGGAGGACTAGCGGGGTTCTACAATGAGCAGTTCTTC. As protein: CASSQGGLAGFYNEQFF.

The rearrangement links TRBV6-6 to TRBJ1-1; D is undetermined. Between the trimmed V and J ends, which lost 2 bases and 0 bases, there was a span of 7 bases. The V gene's germline CDR1 is MNHNY and CDR2 SVGAGI (reference sequence). There are 14 residues in the CDR3. CDR3 nucleotides: TGTGCCAGCAGTTACGAAGAGATGAACACTGAAGCTTTCTTT. Its translation: CASSYEEMNTEAFF.

CDR3 amino acids: CASSTVAGGKQYF. The DNA of the CDR3 is TGTGCCAGCAGTACGGTAGCGGGGGGAAAGCAGTACTTC. The rearrangement links TRBV2 to TRBJ2-7; TRBD2 agrees at 10 bases. Per germline, CDR1 SNHLY and CDR2 FYNNEI. CDR3 length: 13 amino acids. The V and J ends lost 5 bases and 8 bases, in that order; junction bases with no gene match: 6.

The V call is TRBV9, the J call TRBJ2-7; 14 nucleotides line up with TRBD2. The CDR3 is made up of 16 amino acids. CDR1 and CDR2 from the germline V gene are SGDLS and YYNGEE. Losses at the gene ends were 0 bases for V and 2 bases for J; bases not matched to a gene: 1. The CDR3 DNA sequence: TGTGCCAGCAGCGTAGAGGGACTAGCGGGAGCCTACGAGCAGTACTTC. Its protein product is CASSVEGLAGAYEQYF.

J is TRBJ1-1 and V is TRBV14; tentatively, D is TRBD1 (6 bases). Trimming removed 1 base from V and 5 bases from J, with 11 bases in between. The CDR3 runs 14 residues. Germline CDR1 and CDR2: SGHDN and FVKESK. CDR3 region: CASSQVDSRTEAFF. The CDR3 region has the DNA TGTGCCAGCAGCCAAGTGGACAGTCGTACTGAAGCTTTCTTT. Filled out from reference TRBV14 and TRBJ1-1, the complete variable domain reads EAGVTQFPSHSVIEKGQTVTLRCDPISGHDNLYWYRRVMGKEIKFLLHFVKESKQDESGMPNNRFLAERTGGTYSTLKVQPAELEDSGVYFCASSQVDSRTEAFFGQGTRLTVV.

This clone was found a few times. The gene calls are TRBV5-1 and TRBJ2-5, with 8 bases aligning to TRBD2. V was pared by 6 bases and J by 4 bases, with 8 bases of the junction left unmatched. The CDR3 is made up of 14 amino acids. Germline V lookup: CDR1 SGHRS, CDR2 YFSETQ. CDR3: CASTPAGGTETQYF. The CDR3 DNA sequence: TGCGCCAGCACTCCGGCGGGAGGTACAGAGACCCAGTACTTC.